These T cell receptor beta chains were read from a single sample in a study of T cells in Graves' hyperthyroidism and ophthalmopathy. One entry per CDR3 protein results from TCRdb running MiXCR on the multiplex PCR reads. Of around 760,000 distinct CDR3 sequences listed, about 35% were seen once; the top ten hold around 30%. The specimen sequenced was blood. The receptors shown here come from a woman in her forties with Graves' hyperthyroidism. Each CDR3 is given with its conserved first and last residue. D genes are given only for firm matches. The listing skips clone size in some rows; elsewhere it reads once, few, many or a size class.

>TRBD1|few|TRBV5-1
CASGTGTDYYEQYF
>.|few|TRBV4-1
CASSQGARENQPQHF
>.|.|TRBV6-1
CASSESHGWGEQYF
>.|few|TRBV2
CASSEVGGDQPQHF
>TRBD1|few|TRBV24-1
CASSRQRSGGNEQYF
>.|.|TRBV12-3/TRBV12-4
CASSFEGSTQSSQPQHF
>TRBD1|many|TRBV7-6
CASSKQAGTGAEKLFF
>.|many|TRBV7-9
CASSVGTQYNEQFF
>.|many|TRBV19
CASSIGEGQSNSPLHF
>.|few|TRBV7-2
CASSLEGGNYNEQYF
>.|many|TRBV19
CASSDNLSGNTIYF
>.|many|TRBV20-1
CSALMPARPNQPQHF
>TRBD1|many|TRBV2
CASSVWGQGPFGYGYTF
>TRBD1|many|TRBV7-8
CASRLTGGYEQYF
>TRBD1|few|TRBV5-4
CASSLNRGTGNTIYF
>TRBD2|.|TRBV7-9
CASSQAGTSWETQYF
>.|.|TRBV6-5
CASSTTGTGTGSCFF
>.|.|TRBV19
CASRISRDSNQPQHF
>.|.|TRBV9
CASSAAPGPNYGYTF
>.|.|TRBV10-3
CAISSGTTERKTQYF
>.|many|TRBV6-5
CASSYGGVNTEAFF
>.|few|TRBV7-9
CASSPWGVGDYGYTF
>.|many|TRBV7-8
CASSLDPQAEEKLFF
>.|few|TRBV20-1
CSAHTRGRDTEAFF
>.|few|TRBV12-5
CASGLVRNEAFF
>.|.|TRBV5-5
CASSTVSAGRSDQPQHF
>.|many|TRBV19
CASRVGVGKNTIYF
>.|few|TRBV7-2
CASSLDWGRGQETQYF
>TRBD1|few|TRBV20-1
CSATPDRGGNGYFSNQPQHF
>.|many|TRBV4-3
CASSQEGGQPQHF
>.|.|TRBV6-1
CASSGSYVWKETQYF
>.|many|TRBV29-1
CSVPDVGMNTEAFF
>TRBD1|many|TRBV7-9
CASSEQGLGLNTEAFF
>TRBD1|many|TRBV10-3
CAISDKGTGGFVLTF
>.|.|TRBV3-1
CASSNRDSPLHF
>.|many|TRBV19
CASSFGTSNTGELFF
>.|.|TRBV20-1
CSAKANNEKLFF
>.|few|TRBV5-4
CASSPPGLEAFF
>.|many|TRBV10-3
CAGGLSGAGNTIYF
>.|many|TRBV10-3
CAISESGQNYGYTF
>.|.|TRBV10-2
CASSEVGYPTDTQYF
>.|.|TRBV6-6
CAITPGAVYGYTF
>.|few|TRBV5-1
CASSFGRNQETQYF
>TRBD1|.|TRBV5-1
CASSSRTGLNYGYTF
>TRBD2|once|TRBV29-1
CSVDSTAGGSYEQYF
>.|.|TRBV20-1
CSARASPGHAGELFF
>.|.|TRBV9
CASGRGDGGTGPGAFF
>.|.|TRBV25-1
CASSQVIPGNSYEQYF
>TRBD2|.|TRBV6-1
CASRSAGGPEYEQYF
>.|.|TRBV9
CASSVGTDVEGYGYTF
>TRBD1|once|TRBV7-9
CASSLGQGQGQPQHF
>.|many|TRBV4-1
CASSQNRRIENYGYTF
>.|many|TRBV19
CASSILAQETQYF
>.|many|TRBV5-4
CASSFSGVRQETQYF
>TRBD1|few|TRBV11-3
CASSHGGTEYGYTF